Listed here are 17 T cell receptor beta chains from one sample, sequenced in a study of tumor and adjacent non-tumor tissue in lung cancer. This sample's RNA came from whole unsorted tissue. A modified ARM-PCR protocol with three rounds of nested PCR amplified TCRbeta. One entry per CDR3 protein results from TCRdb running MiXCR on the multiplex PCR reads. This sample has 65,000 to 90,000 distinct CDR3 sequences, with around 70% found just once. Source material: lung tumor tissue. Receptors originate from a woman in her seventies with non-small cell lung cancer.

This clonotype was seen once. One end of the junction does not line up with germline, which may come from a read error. CDR3 sequence reads: CASSVDSSTGEMFF. The CDR3 DNA reads as TGTGCCAGCAGTGTGGACAGTTCCACTGGGGAGATGTTTTTT. This rearrangement joins TRBV6-1 to TRBJ2-2; a weak D match, TRBD1 (6 bases). This CDR3 has 14 residues. Germline lookup yields CDR1 MNHNS and CDR2 SASEGT.

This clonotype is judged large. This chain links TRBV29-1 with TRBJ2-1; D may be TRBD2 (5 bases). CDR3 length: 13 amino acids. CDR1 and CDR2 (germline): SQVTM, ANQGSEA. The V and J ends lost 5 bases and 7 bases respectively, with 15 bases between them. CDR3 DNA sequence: TGCAGCGTTAAGATAGAGGGTTTGAATGAGCAGTTCTTC. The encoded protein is CSVKIEGLNEQFF.

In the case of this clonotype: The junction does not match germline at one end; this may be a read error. The CDR3, as DNA: TGTACCAGCAAAAAAGGGCCGAGCACAGATACGCAGTATTTT. Translating gives CTSKKGPSTDTQYF. This chain links TRBV6-5 with TRBJ2-3; D call uncertain. Germline CDR1 and CDR2: MNHEY and SVGAGI. This CDR3 spans 14 amino acids.

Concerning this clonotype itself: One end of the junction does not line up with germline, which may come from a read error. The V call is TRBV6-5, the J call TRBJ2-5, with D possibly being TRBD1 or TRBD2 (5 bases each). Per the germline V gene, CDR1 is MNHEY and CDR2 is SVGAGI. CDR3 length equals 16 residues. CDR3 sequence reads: CASSPEWSEGRETQYF. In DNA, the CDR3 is TGTGCCAGCAGTCCCGAATGGAGCGAAGGCAGGGAGACCCAATACTTC.

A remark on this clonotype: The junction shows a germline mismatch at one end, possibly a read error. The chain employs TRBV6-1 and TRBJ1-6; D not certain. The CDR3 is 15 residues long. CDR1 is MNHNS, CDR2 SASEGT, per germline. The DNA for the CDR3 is TGTGCCAGCTGTGAAGTTCAGGAGGCGAATTCACCCCTCCACTTT. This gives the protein CASCEVQEANSPLHF.

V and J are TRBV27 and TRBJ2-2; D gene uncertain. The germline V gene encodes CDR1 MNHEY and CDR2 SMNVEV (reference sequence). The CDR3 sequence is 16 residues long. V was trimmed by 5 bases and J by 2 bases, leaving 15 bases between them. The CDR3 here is CASSVLVSPNTGELFF. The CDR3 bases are TGTGCCAGCAGTGTGCTTGTGAGTCCAAACACCGGGGAGCTGTTTTTT.

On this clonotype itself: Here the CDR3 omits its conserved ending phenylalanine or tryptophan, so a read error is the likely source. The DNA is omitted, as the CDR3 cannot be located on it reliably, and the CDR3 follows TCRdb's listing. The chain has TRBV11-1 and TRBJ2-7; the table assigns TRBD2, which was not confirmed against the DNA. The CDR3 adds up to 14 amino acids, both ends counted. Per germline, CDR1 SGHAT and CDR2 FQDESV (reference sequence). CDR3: CVSSLLAWDDEHYL.

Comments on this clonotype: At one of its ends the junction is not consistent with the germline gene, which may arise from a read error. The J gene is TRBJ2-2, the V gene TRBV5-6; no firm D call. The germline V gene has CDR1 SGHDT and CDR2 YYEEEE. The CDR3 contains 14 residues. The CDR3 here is CTSSRTRNTGELFF. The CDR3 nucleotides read TGTACCAGCAGCCGGACCAGAAACACCGGGGAGCTGTTTTTT.

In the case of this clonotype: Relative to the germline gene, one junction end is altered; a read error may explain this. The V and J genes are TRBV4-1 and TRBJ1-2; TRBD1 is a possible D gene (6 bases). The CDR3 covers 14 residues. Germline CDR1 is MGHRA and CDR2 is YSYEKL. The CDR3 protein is CASSQPASGQGYTF. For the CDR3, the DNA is TGCGCCAGCAGCCAACCGGCCTCGGGACAAGGCTACACCTTT.

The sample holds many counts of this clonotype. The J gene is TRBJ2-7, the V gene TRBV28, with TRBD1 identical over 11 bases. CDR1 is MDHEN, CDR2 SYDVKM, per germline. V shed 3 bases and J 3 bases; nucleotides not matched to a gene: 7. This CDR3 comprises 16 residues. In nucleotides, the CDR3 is TGTGCCAGCAGTTTTTCCGGGACAGGGGGTAACTACGAGCAGTACTTC. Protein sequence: CASSFSGTGGNYEQYF.

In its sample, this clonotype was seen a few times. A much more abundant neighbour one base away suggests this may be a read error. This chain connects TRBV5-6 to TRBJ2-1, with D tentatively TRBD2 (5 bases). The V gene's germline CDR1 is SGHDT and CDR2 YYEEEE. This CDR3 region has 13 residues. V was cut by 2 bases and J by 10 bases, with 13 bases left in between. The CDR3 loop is CASSFSGVWEQFF. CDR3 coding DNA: TGTGCCAGCAGCTTCTCCGGGGTTTGGGAGCAGTTCTTC.

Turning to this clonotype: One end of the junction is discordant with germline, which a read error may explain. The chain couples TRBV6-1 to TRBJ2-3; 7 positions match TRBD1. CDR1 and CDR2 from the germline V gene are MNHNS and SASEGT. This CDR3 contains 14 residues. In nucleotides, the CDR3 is TGTGCTAGCACTATGACAGGGCTGACAGCTACGCAGTATTTT. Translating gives CASTMTGLTATQYF.

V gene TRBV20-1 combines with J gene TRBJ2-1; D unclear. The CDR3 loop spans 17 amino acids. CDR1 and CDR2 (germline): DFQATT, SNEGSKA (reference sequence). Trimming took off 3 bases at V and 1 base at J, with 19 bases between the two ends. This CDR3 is CSASSLGVSLSYNEQFF. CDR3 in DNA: TGCAGTGCTAGCTCCCTTGGGGTAAGTCTGTCCTACAATGAGCAGTTCTTC.

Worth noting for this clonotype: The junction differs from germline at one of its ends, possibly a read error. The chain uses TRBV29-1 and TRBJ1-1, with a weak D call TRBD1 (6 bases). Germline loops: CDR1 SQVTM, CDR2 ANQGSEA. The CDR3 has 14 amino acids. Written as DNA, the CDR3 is TGCAGCGTCGAAGATGACAGGACGGGAACTGAAGATTTCTTT. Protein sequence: CSVEDDRTGTEDFF.

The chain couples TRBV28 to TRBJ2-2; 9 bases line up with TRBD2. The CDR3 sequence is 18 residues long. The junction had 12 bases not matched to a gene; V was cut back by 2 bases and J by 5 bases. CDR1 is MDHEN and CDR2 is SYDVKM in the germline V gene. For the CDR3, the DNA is TGTGCCAGCAGTTTACTCGGGACTAGCAGGATATCGACCGGGGAGCTGTTTTTT. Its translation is CASSLLGTSRISTGELFF.

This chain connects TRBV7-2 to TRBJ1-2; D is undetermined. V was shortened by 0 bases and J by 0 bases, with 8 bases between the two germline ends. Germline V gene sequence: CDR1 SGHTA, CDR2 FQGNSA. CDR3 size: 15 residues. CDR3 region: CASSLAVMTNYGYTF. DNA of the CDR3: TGTGCCAGCAGCTTAGCGGTGATGACTAACTATGGCTACACCTTC. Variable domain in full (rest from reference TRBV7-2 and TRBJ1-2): GAGVSQSPSNKVTEKGKDVELRCDPISGHTALYWYRQSLGQGLEFLIYFQGNSAPDKSGLPSDRFSAERTGGSVSTLTIQRTQQEDSAVYLCASSLAVMTNYGYTFGSGTRLTVV.

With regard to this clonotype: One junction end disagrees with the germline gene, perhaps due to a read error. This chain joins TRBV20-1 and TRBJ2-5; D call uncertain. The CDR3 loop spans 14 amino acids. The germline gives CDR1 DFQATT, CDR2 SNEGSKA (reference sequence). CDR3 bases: TGCAGTGCTAATGGGCGCGAGAACCAAGGGACCCAGTACTTC. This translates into CSANGRENQGTQYF.